This T cell receptor (beta chain) was documented in a study of shared clonotypes between healthy human individuals. The CDR3 spans 15 residues. The V and J ends lost 5 bases and 7 bases respectively, with 21 bases between them. Germline assignment: CDR1 SGHAT and CDR2 FQDESV (reference sequence). TCRdb keeps only in-frame clones here, not all; method: immunoSEQ multiplex PCR. Of some 500,000 clones detected, roughly 85% appear once; the ten largest clones hold approximately 12%. This receptor was identified in a woman in her thirties or forties in good health. Some clones in this sample may be carry-over from other donors' samples. J is TRBJ2-7 and V is TRBV11-1, with D possibly being TRBD1 (5 bases). Sample: PBMCs. The CDR3 sequence: CASSPLGQGRWEQYF. Here the CDR3 DNA reads TGTGCCAGCAGCCCTCTCGGGCAGGGAAGGTGGGAGCAGTACTTC.